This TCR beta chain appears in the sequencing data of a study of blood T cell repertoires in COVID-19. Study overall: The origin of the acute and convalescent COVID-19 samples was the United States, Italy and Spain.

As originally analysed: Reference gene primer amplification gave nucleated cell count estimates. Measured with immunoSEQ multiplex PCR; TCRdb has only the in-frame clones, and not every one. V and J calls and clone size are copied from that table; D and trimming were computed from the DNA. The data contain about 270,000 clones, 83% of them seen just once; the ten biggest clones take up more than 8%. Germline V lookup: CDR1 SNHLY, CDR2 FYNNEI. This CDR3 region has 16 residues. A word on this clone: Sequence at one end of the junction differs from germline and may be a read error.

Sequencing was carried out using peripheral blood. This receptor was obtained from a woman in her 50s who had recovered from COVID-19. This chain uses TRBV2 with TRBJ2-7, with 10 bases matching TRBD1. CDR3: CASSEAFGTGVPFNVF. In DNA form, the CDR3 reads TGTGCCAGCAGTGAAGCGTTCGGGACAGGGGTCCCGTTTAATGTCTTC. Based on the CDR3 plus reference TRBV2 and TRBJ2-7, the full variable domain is EPEVTQTPSHQVTQMGQEVILRCVPISNHLYFYWYRQILGQKVEFLVSFYNNEISEKSEIFDDQFSVERPDGSNFTLKIRSTKLEDSAMYFCASSEAFGTGVPFNVFGPGTRLTVT.